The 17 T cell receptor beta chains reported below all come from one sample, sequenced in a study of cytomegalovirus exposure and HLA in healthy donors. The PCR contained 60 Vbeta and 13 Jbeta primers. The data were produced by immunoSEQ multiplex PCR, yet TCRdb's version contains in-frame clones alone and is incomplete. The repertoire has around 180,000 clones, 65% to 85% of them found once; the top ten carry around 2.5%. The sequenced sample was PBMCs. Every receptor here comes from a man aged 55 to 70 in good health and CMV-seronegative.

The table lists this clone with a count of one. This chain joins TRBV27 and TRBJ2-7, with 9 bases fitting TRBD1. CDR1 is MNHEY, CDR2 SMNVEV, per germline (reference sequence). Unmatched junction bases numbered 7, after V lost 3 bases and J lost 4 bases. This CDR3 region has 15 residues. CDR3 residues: CASSFAQDRGYEQYF. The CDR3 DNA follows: TGTGCCAGCAGTTTCGCCCAGGACAGGGGATACGAGCAGTACTTC.

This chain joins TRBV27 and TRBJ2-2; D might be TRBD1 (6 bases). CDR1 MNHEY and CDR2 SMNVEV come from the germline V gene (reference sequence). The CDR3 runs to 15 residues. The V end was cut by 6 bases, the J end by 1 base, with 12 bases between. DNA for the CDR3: TGTGCCAGCAGGACGCCGGGACAGAACACCGGGGAGCTGTTTTTT. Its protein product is CASRTPGQNTGELFF.

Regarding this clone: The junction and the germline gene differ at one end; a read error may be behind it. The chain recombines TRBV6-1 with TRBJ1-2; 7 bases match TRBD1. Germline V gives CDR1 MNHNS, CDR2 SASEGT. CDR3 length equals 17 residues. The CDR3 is CASSENPGLTGAGGYPF. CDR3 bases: TGTGCCAGCAGTGAAAACCCGGGCCTTACAGGGGCGGGTGGCTACCCCTTC.

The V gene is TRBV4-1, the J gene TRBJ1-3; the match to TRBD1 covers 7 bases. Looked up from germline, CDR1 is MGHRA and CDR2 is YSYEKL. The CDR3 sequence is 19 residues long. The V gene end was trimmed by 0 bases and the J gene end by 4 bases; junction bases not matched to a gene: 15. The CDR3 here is CASSQEEIRGTASGNTIYF. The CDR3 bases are TGCGCCAGCAGCCAAGAAGAGATCAGAGGGACAGCGTCCGGAAACACCATATATTTT.

For the CDR3, the DNA is TGCAGCGGTCTCCTTGTGTCAGGGGGCTCTGGGGCCAACGTCCTGACTTTC. It specifies CSGLLVSGGSGANVLTF. This sequence joins TRBV29-1 and TRBJ2-6; 7 bases map to TRBD1. Trimming removed 7 bases from V and 0 bases from J; junction bases left unmatched: 12. The V gene's germline CDR1 is SQVTM and CDR2 ANQGSEA. The CDR3 extends over 17 amino acids.

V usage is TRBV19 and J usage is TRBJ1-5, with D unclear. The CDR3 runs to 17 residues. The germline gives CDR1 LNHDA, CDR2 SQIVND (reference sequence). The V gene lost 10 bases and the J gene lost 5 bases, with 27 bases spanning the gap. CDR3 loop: CATSEYSTYKPYQPQHF. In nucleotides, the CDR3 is TGTGCCACCTCAGAGTACAGCACTTACAAACCTTATCAGCCCCAGCATTTT.

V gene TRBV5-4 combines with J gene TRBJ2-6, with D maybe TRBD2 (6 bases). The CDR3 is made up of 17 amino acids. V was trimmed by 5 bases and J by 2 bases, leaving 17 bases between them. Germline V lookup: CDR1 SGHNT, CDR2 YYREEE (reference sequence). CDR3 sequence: CASRPGGFSTGANVLTF. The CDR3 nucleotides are TGTGCCAGCAGGCCCGGAGGGTTTAGCACTGGGGCCAACGTCCTGACTTTC.

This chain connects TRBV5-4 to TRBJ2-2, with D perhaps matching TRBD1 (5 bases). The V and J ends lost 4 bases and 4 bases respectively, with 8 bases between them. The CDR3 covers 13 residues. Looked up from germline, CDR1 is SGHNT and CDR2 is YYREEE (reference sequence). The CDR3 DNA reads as TGTGCCAGCAGCCAGGGTTCCACCGGGGAGCTGTTTTTT. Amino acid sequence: CASSQGSTGELFF.

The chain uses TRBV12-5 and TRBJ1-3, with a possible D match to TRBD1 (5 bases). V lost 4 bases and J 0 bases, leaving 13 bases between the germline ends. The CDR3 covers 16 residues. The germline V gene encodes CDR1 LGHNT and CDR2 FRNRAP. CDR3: CASGSDSPSSGNTIYF. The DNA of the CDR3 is TGTGCTAGTGGTTCCGACAGTCCTAGCTCTGGAAACACCATATATTTT.

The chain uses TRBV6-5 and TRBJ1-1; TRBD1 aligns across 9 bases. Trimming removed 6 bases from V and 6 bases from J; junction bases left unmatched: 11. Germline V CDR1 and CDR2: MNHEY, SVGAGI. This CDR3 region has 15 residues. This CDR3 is CASSRGTGRAAEAFF. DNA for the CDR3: TGTGCCAGCAGCCGTGGGACAGGGCGGGCCGCTGAAGCTTTCTTT.

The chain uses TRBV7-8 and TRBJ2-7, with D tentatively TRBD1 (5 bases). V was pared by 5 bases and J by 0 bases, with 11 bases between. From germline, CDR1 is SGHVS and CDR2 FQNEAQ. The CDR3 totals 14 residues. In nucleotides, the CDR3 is TGTGCCAGCAGCCTCTACGACAGCTCCTACGAGCAGTACTTC. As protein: CASSLYDSSYEQYF.

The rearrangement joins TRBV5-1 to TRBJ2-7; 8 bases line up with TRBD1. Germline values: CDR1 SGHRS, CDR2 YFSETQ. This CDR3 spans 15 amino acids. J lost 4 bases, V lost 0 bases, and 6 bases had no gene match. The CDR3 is CASSLAGTGGYEQYF. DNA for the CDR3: TGCGCCAGCAGCTTGGCCGGGACAGGAGGTTACGAGCAGTACTTC.

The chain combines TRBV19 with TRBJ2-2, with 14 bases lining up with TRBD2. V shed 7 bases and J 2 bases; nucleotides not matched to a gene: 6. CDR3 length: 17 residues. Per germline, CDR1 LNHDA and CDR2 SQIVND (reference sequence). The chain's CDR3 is CASTKTSGRANTGELFF. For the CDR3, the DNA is TGTGCCAGTACCAAGACTAGCGGGAGGGCCAACACCGGGGAGCTGTTTTTT.

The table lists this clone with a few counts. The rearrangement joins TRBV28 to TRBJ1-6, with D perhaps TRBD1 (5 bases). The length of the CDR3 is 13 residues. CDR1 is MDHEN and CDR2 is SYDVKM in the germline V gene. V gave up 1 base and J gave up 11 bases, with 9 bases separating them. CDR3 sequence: CASSLSLRAPLHF. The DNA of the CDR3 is TGTGCCAGCAGTTTATCCCTCAGGGCACCCCTCCACTTT.

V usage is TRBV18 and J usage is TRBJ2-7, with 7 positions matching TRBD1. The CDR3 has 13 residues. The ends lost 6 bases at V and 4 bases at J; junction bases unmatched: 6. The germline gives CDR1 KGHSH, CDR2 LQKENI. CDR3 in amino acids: CASSPGTDYEQYF. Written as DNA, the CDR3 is TGTGCCAGCTCCCCCGGGACAGATTACGAGCAGTACTTC.

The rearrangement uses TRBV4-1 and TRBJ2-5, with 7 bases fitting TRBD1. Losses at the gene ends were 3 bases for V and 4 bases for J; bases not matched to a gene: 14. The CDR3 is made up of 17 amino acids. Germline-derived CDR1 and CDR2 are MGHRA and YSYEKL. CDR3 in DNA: TGCGCCAGCAGCCAGGATTTCAGACAGGGAAGGGGAGAGACCCAGTACTTC. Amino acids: CASSQDFRQGRGETQYF.

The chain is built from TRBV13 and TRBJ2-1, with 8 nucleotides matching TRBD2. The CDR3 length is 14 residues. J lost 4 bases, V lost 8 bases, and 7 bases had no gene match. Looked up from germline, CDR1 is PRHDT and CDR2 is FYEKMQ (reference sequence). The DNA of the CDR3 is TGTGCCAGCCCGGGGCGGGGGGCGTACAATGAGCAGTTCTTC. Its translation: CASPGRGAYNEQFF.